This T cell receptor beta chain was sequenced for a study of blood T cell repertoires in COVID-19. For the study at large: The samples span acute and convalescent COVID-19 from the United States, Italy and Spain. In each case, the material was cDNA or gDNA derived from T cells, B-cell-depleted T cells, or PBMCs.

CDR3 size: 16 residues. Trimming left V 5 bases short and J 5 bases short, with 21 bases between. Germline CDR1 is SGHAT and CDR2 is FQNNGV. Original handling: Estimation of nucleated cell counts was performed using reference gene primer amplification. Assay: immunoSEQ multiplex PCR; the TCRdb copy retains only in-frame clones and omits some. That table furnishes V, J and clone size, whereas the DNA furnished D and trimming. The sample has about 70,000 clones, about four fifths seen once. The chain couples TRBV11-2 to TRBJ2-5; a weak D match, TRBD2 (5 bases). The receptor comes from a man aged 65-85 years who had recovered from COVID-19. Material: peripheral blood. The CDR3 sequence is CASSRRGLPEGETQYF. CDR3 DNA: TGTGCCAGCAGCCGTAGAGGGCTACCCGAAGGGGAGACCCAGTACTTC.